Below are 20 T cell receptor beta chains sequenced from a single sample in a study of patients and donors after allogeneic stem cell transplantation. TCRdb reanalysed the RT-PCR reads using MiXCR and keeps one entry per CDR3 protein. In the table there are 150,000 to 250,000 distinct CDR3 sequences, 41% of which are singletons. The material sequenced was blood, either unsorted or a sorted T cell fraction (not recorded which). These TCRs come from a human donor who was either an allogeneic HSCT recipient or a stem cell or donor lymphocyte infusion donor (not recorded which). It is not recorded whose cells these are; they may come from a transplant donor.

The chain uses TRBV9 and TRBJ2-1; possible D gene TRBD1, 6 bases. CDR1 is SGDLS and CDR2 is YYNGEE in the germline V gene. The V gene lost 4 bases and the J gene lost 4 bases, with 24 bases spanning the gap. This CDR3 is 18 amino acids long. CDR3 in DNA: TGTGCCAGCAGCCCCCTAGGGGGTAGCCCCAGAGGGTACAATGAGCAGTTCTTC. Protein: CASSPLGGSPRGYNEQFF.

This chain joins TRBV28 and TRBJ2-7; D gene uncertain. CDR3 size: 12 residues. V lost 6 bases to trimming and J lost 2 bases, with 8 bases between them. Per the germline V gene, CDR1 is MDHEN and CDR2 is SYDVKM. The CDR3 here is CASREGPYEQYF. In DNA, the CDR3 is TGTGCCAGCAGGGAAGGGCCCTACGAGCAGTACTTC.

A note on this clonotype: An end of the junction differs from the germline gene, which may be a read error. The V call is TRBV6-5, the J call TRBJ2-1; TRBD2 is a possible D gene (5 bases). Germline loops: CDR1 MNHEY, CDR2 SVGAGI. The CDR3 extends over 13 amino acids. This CDR3 reads CARSYPPGDEQFF. Here the CDR3 DNA reads TGTGCCAGAAGTTACCCTCCCGGGGATGAGCAGTTCTTC.

The genes are TRBV4-1 and TRBJ2-3; a weak D match, TRBD2 (6 bases). Trimming cost V 5 bases and J 14 bases, with 26 bases left between them. The V gene's germline CDR1 is MGHRA and CDR2 YSYEKL. This CDR3 comprises 15 residues. This CDR3 reads CASSSRSLGTGPSYF. For the CDR3, the DNA is TGCGCCAGCAGCAGCCGAAGCCTCGGGACTGGCCCGTCGTATTTT.

J is TRBJ2-4 and V is TRBV5-1, with TRBD2 identical over 10 bases. The length of the CDR3 is 16 residues. The germline gives CDR1 SGHRS, CDR2 YFSETQ. With 3 bases clipped from V and 4 bases from J, the junction kept 7 bases outside the gene matches. The CDR3 DNA follows: TGCGCCAGCAGCTGGCTAGCGGGAGATGGTAAAAACATTCAGTACTTC. Encoded protein: CASSWLAGDGKNIQYF. The whole variable domain, filled in from reference TRBV5-1 and TRBJ2-4, reads KAGVTQTPRYLIKTRGQQVTLSCSPISGHRSVSWYQQTPGQGLQFLFEYFSETQRNKGNFPGRFSGRQFSNSRSEMNVSTLELGDSALYLCASSWLAGDGKNIQYFGAGTRLSVL.

V is TRBV28 and J is TRBJ2-7, with D tentatively TRBD1 or TRBD2 (5 bases each). The CDR3 spans 14 residues. The V gene lost 5 bases and the J gene lost 3 bases, with 14 bases spanning the gap. Per germline, CDR1 MDHEN and CDR2 SYDVKM. Here the CDR3 reads CASSPSGTDYEQYF. The CDR3 DNA sequence: TGTGCCAGCAGTCCATCCGGGACGGACTACGAGCAGTACTTC.

This clonotype was seen a handful of times. This chain joins TRBV21-1 and TRBJ1-2; the table assigns TRBD1, which was not confirmed against the DNA. TRBV21-1 is tagged as a pseudogene. The CDR3 loop spans 17 amino acids. In DNA form, the CDR3 reads TGTGCCAGCAGCAAACTGTGGACAGTTAGGTCTAACTATGGCTACACCTTC. Its protein product is CASSKLWTVRSNYGYTF.

This clonotype was detected a few times. This sequence joins TRBV27 and TRBJ1-1; D gene ambiguous. Trimming left V 2 bases short and J 10 bases short, with 14 bases between. Germline CDR1 and CDR2: MNHEY and SMNVEV (reference sequence). The CDR3 extends over 13 amino acids. CDR3 region: CASSLNGAPGAFF. The CDR3, as DNA: TGTGCCAGCAGTTTAAACGGCGCCCCCGGAGCTTTCTTT.

This clonotype was detected once. The chain uses TRBV27 and TRBJ1-2, with 8 bases that match TRBD1. The J segment lost 4 bases and the V segment lost 2 bases, leaving 12 bases of the junction unmatched. This CDR3 comprises 17 residues. Germline V lookup: CDR1 MNHEY, CDR2 SMNVEV (reference sequence). The DNA of the CDR3 is TGTGCCAGCAGTTTAATAGGACAGGGAGGAGCGGGCTATGGCTACACCTTC. It encodes CASSLIGQGGAGYGYTF.

This clonotype came up a few times. The chain employs TRBV5-1 and TRBJ1-1; D uncertain. Trimming removed 1 base at V and 2 bases at J, with 9 bases between. Germline CDR1 SGHRS, CDR2 YFSETQ. This CDR3 is built from 14 residues. DNA for the CDR3: TGCGCCAGCAGCTTGAAGGGAGTAAACACTGAAGCTTTCTTT. It specifies CASSLKGVNTEAFF.

The genes are TRBV7-9 and TRBJ2-6, with 7 bases that match TRBD1. Germline values: CDR1 SEHNR, CDR2 FQNEAQ (reference sequence). The CDR3 has 17 amino acids. With 5 bases clipped from V and 3 bases from J, the junction kept 10 bases outside the gene matches. CDR3 DNA: TGTGCCAGCAGCACAGACAGGGTTTTTGGTGGGGCCAACGTCCTGACTTTC. Residues: CASSTDRVFGGANVLTF.

This sequence joins TRBV7-2 and TRBJ2-5, with unresolved D. The ends were cut back, 3 bases at V and 1 base at J, with 9 bases in the middle. The CDR3 is 14 residues long. CDR1 SGHTA and CDR2 FQGNSA come from the germline V gene. The chain's CDR3 is CASSFGNRQETQYF. As DNA, the CDR3 is TGTGCCAGCAGCTTTGGGAATCGCCAAGAGACCCAGTACTTC.

The rearrangement joins TRBV11-2 to TRBJ2-1, with a weak D call TRBD2 (5 bases). V lost 3 bases to trimming and J lost 3 bases, with 15 bases between them. Germline CDR1 reads SGHAT; CDR2 reads FQNNGV. This CDR3 is 16 amino acids long. For the CDR3, the DNA is TGTGCCAGCAGCTTCTGGTTGGACTCGTACTACAATGAGCAGTTCTTC. It is translated as CASSFWLDSYYNEQFF.

This clonotype occurred a few times. This chain connects TRBV4-3 to TRBJ1-2; D unresolved. This CDR3 comprises 13 residues. Trimming pared 0 bases from V and 7 bases from J, leaving 9 bases between. Germline V lookup: CDR1 LGHNA, CDR2 YSLEER. The DNA of the CDR3 is TGCGCCAGCAGCCAAGATCGGTCCCGTGGCTACACCTTC. Translated: CASSQDRSRGYTF.

V is TRBV30 and J is TRBJ1-1; D remains ambiguous. Germline CDR1 GTSNPN, CDR2 SVGIG (reference sequence). The CDR3 loop spans 15 amino acids. The germline V and J ends were trimmed by 4 bases and 0 bases, with 15 bases remaining between them. The CDR3 DNA reads TGTGCCTGGACCCCTCAAAGGGTTTTGAACACTGAAGCTTTCTTT. Amino acids: CAWTPQRVLNTEAFF.

CDR3 sequence reads: CSARLGGITTYEQYF. The CDR3 nucleotides read TGCAGTGCTAGATTAGGTGGGATTACTACCTACGAGCAGTACTTC. The chain couples TRBV20-1 to TRBJ2-7; D uncertain. The CDR3 contains 15 residues. Germline V CDR1 and CDR2: DFQATT, SNEGSKA (reference sequence). V lost 2 bases and J 2 bases, leaving 16 bases between the germline ends.

The V call is TRBV12-3 or TRBV12-4, the J call TRBJ1-2; 9 bases are shared with TRBD1. The CDR3 spans 14 residues. Losses at the gene ends were 6 bases for V and 3 bases for J; bases not matched to a gene: 5. CDR3 sequence (DNA): TGTGCCAGCAGCCCCGGGACAGGGCACTATGGCTACACCTTC. Its translation is CASSPGTGHYGYTF.

The chain is built from TRBV4-3 and TRBJ1-2; D remains unclear. The germline V and J ends were trimmed by 0 bases and 4 bases, with 15 bases remaining between them. The CDR3 runs 16 residues. Germline V gene lookup returns CDR1 LGHNA and CDR2 YSLEER. The chain's CDR3 is CASSQELDGPIYGYTF. The CDR3 DNA is TGCGCCAGCAGCCAAGAGCTCGACGGCCCGATCTATGGCTACACCTTC.

This clonotype was seen a few times. V gene TRBV6-5 combines with J gene TRBJ2-5; TRBD2 aligns across 9 bases. This CDR3 has 16 amino acids. V was pared by 2 bases and J by 5 bases, with 9 bases of the junction left unmatched. Germline V gives CDR1 MNHEY, CDR2 SVGAGI. CDR3 nucleotides: TGTGCCAGCAGTTACGAAATTAGCGGGAGATCGGAGACCCAGTACTTC. This codes for CASSYEISGRSETQYF.

This rearrangement joins TRBV6-6 to TRBJ1-4; D unresolved. The CDR3 consists of 16 residues. In germline, CDR1 is MNHNY, CDR2 SVGAGI (reference sequence). The V end was cut by 5 bases, the J end by 4 bases, with 17 bases between. CDR3 protein: CASSQHMSSFNEKLFF. The CDR3, as DNA: TGTGCCAGCAGTCAGCACATGAGCAGCTTTAATGAAAAACTGTTTTTT.